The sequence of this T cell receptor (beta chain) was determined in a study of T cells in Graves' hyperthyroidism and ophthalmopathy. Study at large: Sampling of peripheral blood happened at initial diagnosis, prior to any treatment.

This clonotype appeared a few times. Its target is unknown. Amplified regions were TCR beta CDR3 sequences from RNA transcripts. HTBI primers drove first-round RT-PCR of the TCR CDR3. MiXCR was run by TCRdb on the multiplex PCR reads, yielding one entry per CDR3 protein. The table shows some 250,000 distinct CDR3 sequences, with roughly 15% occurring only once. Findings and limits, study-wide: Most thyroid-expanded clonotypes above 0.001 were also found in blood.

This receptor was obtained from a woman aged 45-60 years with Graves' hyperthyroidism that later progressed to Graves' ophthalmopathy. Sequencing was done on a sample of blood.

The chain's CDR3 is CASSLKSRRLAGGQSANTQYF. CDR3 DNA sequence: TGTGCCAGCAGCTTGAAGAGTAGGAGGCTAGCGGGAGGGCAATCCGCGAATACGCAGTATTTT. V gene TRBV5-5 combines with J gene TRBJ2-3, with 12 bases fitting TRBD2. Unmatched junction bases numbered 22, after V lost 1 base and J lost 7 bases. There are 21 residues in the CDR3. Per the germline V gene, CDR1 is SGHKS and CDR2 is YYEKEE (reference sequence).